This T cell receptor beta chain was sequenced during a study of blood T cell repertoires in COVID-19. Study-wide background: From T cells, B-cell-depleted T cells, or PBMCs came the material, which was cDNA or gDNA.

The table came from immunoSEQ multiplex PCR; TCRdb's copy has only in-frame clones and leaves some out. The sample lists roughly 290,000 clones, 70% to 90% occurring once. V lost 5 bases, J lost 3 bases, and 3 bases stayed unmatched. The germline V gene encodes CDR1 SGHNT and CDR2 YENEEA. This CDR3 has 15 amino acids. The source material was peripheral blood. This clonotype was sampled from a woman aged 55 to 70 with acute or convalescent COVID-19. The gene calls are TRBV11-3 and TRBJ2-1; the match to TRBD2 covers 11 bases. The CDR3 reads CASSRLAGGYNEQFF. CDR3 sequence (DNA): TGTGCCAGCAGCCGTCTAGCGGGAGGCTACAATGAGCAGTTCTTC.